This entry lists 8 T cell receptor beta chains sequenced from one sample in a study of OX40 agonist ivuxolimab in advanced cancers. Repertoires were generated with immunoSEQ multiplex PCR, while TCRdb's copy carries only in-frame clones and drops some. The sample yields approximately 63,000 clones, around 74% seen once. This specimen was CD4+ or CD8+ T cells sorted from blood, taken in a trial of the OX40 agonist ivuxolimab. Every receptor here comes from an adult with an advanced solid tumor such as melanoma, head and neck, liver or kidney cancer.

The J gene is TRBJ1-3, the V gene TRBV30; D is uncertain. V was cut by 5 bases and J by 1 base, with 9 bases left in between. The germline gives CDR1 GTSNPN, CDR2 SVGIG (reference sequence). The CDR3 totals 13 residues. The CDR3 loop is CAWVLWSGNTIYF. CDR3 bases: TGTGCCTGGGTTCTCTGGTCTGGAAACACCATATATTTT.

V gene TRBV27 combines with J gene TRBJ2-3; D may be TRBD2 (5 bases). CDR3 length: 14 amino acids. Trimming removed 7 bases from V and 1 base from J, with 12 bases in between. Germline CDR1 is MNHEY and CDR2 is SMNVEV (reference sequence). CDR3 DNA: TGTGCCAGCAAGTCTGCGGGTGGCACAGATACGCAGTATTTT. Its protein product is CASKSAGGTDTQYF.

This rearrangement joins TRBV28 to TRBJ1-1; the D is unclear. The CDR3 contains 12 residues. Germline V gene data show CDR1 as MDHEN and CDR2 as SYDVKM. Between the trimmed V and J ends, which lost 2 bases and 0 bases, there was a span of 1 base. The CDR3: CASSLMNTEAFF. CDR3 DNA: TGTGCCAGCAGTTTAATGAACACTGAAGCTTTCTTT. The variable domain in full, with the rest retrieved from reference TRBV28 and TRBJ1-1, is DVKVTQSSRYLVKRTGEKVFLECVQDMDHENMFWYRQDPGLGLRLIYFSYDVKMKEKGDIPEGYSVSREKKERFSLILESASTNQTSMYLCASSLMNTEAFFGQGTRLTVV.

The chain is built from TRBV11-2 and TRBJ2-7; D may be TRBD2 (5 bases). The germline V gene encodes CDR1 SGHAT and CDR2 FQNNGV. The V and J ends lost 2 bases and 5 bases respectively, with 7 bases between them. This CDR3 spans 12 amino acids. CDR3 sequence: CASSLLGNEQYF. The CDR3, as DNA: TGTGCCAGCAGCTTACTCGGGAACGAGCAGTACTTC.

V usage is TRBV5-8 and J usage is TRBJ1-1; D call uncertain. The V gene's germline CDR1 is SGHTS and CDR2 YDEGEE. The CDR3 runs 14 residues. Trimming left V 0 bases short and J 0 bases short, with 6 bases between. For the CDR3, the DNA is TGTGCCAGCAGCTTGGTGGGCCTGAACACTGAAGCTTTCTTT. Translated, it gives CASSLVGLNTEAFF.

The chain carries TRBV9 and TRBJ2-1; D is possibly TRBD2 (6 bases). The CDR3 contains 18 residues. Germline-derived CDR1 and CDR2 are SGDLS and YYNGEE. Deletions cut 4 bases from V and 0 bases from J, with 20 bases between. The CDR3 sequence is CASSHGFAGTSSYNEQFF. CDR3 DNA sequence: TGTGCCAGCAGCCATGGGTTCGCGGGAACTAGCTCCTACAATGAGCAGTTCTTC.

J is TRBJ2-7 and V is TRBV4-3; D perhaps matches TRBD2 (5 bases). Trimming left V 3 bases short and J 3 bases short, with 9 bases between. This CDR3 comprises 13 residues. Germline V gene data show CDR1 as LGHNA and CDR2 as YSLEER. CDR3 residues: CASSHRRDYEQYF. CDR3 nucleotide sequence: TGCGCCAGCAGCCACCGCCGGGACTACGAGCAGTACTTC.

CDR3 residues: CASSYSGAVRQETQYF. The CDR3 DNA sequence: TGTGCCAGCAGTTACTCAGGGGCCGTTCGCCAAGAGACCCAGTACTTC. The chain joins TRBV6-5 to TRBJ2-5, with TRBD1 as a possible D gene (5 bases). Germline V lookup: CDR1 MNHEY, CDR2 SVGAGI. The CDR3 spans 16 residues. Trimming shortened V by 0 bases and J by 1 base, and 12 bases separated the two germline ends.